This is a list of T cell receptor beta chains from one sample in a study of blood T cell repertoires in COVID-19. TCRdb's table, derived via immunoSEQ multiplex PCR, lists solely in-frame clones and lacks some. The repertoire has about 350,000 clones, 80% to 90% of them found once; the top ten carry approximately 5.3%. Sequencing was carried out using PBMCs or T cells enriched from blood (not recorded which). These TCRs come from a woman in her thirties who had recovered from COVID-19. Both conserved end residues are part of each CDR3. A D gene is named only where the DNA matches it firmly.

d_gene: TRBD1
v_gene: TRBV27
j_gene: TRBJ1-6
CDR3aa: CASSSDRTLYNSPLHF
CDR3nt: TGTGCCAGCAGTTCGGACAGGACCCTCTATAATTCACCCCTCCACTTT

d_gene: TRBD1
v_gene: TRBV7-6
j_gene: TRBJ1-1
CDR3aa: CASSQLTGIPEAFF
CDR3nt: TGTGCCAGCAGCCAGCTGACAGGGATCCCTGAAGCTTTCTTT

d_gene: .
v_gene: TRBV5-1
j_gene: TRBJ2-1
CDR3aa: CASSSNGDSYNEQFF
CDR3nt: TGCGCCAGCAGCTCCAACGGGGACTCCTACAATGAGCAGTTCTTC

d_gene: .
v_gene: TRBV2
j_gene: TRBJ1-5
CDR3aa: CASCQYLGSGQPQHF
CDR3nt: TGTGCCAGCTGCCAATACTTGGGTTCAGGTCAGCCCCAGCATTTT

d_gene: .
v_gene: TRBV19
j_gene: TRBJ1-5
CDR3aa: CASSVQKNQPQHF
CDR3nt: TGTGCCAGTAGTGTACAGAAAAATCAGCCCCAGCATTTT

d_gene: .
v_gene: TRBV2
j_gene: TRBJ1-2
CDR3aa: CASGIVGSGGYGYTF
CDR3nt: TGTGCCAGCGGTATAGTGGGGTCAGGAGGCTATGGCTACACCTTC

d_gene: .
v_gene: TRBV7-8
j_gene: TRBJ1-1
CDR3aa: CASSSEWALNTEAFF
CDR3nt: TGTGCCAGCAGCTCGGAATGGGCCCTGAACACTGAAGCTTTCTTT

d_gene: .
v_gene: TRBV5-4
j_gene: TRBJ1-6
CDR3aa: CADQDSLGSPLHF
CDR3nt: TGTGCCGACCAGGACAGTTTAGGTTCACCCCTCCACTTT

d_gene: TRBD1
v_gene: TRBV6-2/TRBV6-3
j_gene: TRBJ2-7
CDR3aa: CASSSGTGSWEYF
CDR3nt: TGTGCCAGCAGCTCCGGGACAGGCAGTTGGGAGTACTTC

d_gene: .
v_gene: TRBV28
j_gene: TRBJ2-7
CDR3aa: CATIGTSGRDEQYF
CDR3nt: TGTGCCACCATAGGGACTTCCGGAAGGGACGAGCAGTACTTC

d_gene: TRBD1
v_gene: TRBV7-9
j_gene: TRBJ1-4
CDR3aa: CASSTRQGTNEKLFF
CDR3nt: TGTGCCAGCAGCACCCGACAGGGAACGAATGAAAAACTGTTTTTT

d_gene: .
v_gene: TRBV5-1
j_gene: TRBJ1-4
CDR3aa: CASSLGTGSREKLFF
CDR3nt: TGCGCCAGCAGCTTGGGAACAGGGTCTCGTGAAAAACTGTTTTTT

d_gene: .
v_gene: TRBV28
j_gene: TRBJ1-1
CDR3aa: CASNPPGGDTEAFF
CDR3nt: TGTGCCAGCAACCCACCGGGGGGGGACACTGAAGCTTTCTTT

d_gene: TRBD1
v_gene: TRBV6-2/TRBV6-3
j_gene: TRBJ1-2
CDR3aa: CASSHRTGSGYTF
CDR3nt: TGTGCCAGCAGCCATAGGACAGGGAGCGGCTACACCTTC

d_gene: TRBD1
v_gene: TRBV30
j_gene: TRBJ1-1
CDR3aa: CAWSGDRGTEAFF
CDR3nt: TGTGCCTGGAGTGGAGACAGGGGCACTGAAGCTTTCTTT

d_gene: TRBD1
v_gene: TRBV5-1
j_gene: TRBJ1-4
CDR3aa: CASSLDRGDEKLFF
CDR3nt: TGCGCCAGCAGCTTGGACAGGGGGGATGAAAAACTGTTTTTT